This T cell receptor (beta chain) is from a study of blood T cells in healthy people across ages. Study results and limitations: Both higher diversity and more naive CD4+ cells marked long-lived donors when set against aged donors.

With a J-beta primer mix and a sample-barcoded 5' primer, a second PCR ran about 7 to 12 cycles. One entry per CDR3 protein results from TCRdb running MiXCR on the 5' RACE reads. Among around 990,000 distinct CDR3 sequences listed, around 27% were seen once. Worth noting for this clonotype: Its antigen is not known.

The data were also submitted as part of a second study, on T cells of mothers and their children. As that study records: At a sensitivity of roughly 91 clones per million clonotypes, no persistent microchimeric T cell clones appeared.

The clonotype was recovered from a girl aged 2 to 9 in good health. The sample was blood.

CDR3 sequence: CSVDVGNNEKLFF. DNA of the CDR3: TGCAGCGTTGACGTGGGGAATAATGAAAAACTGTTTTTT. V usage is TRBV29-1 and J usage is TRBJ1-4; D remains unclear. Germline V gene lookup returns CDR1 SQVTM and CDR2 ANQGSEA. With 3 bases removed from V and 4 bases from J, the gap between germline ends came to 9 bases. This CDR3 is built from 13 residues.